The 18 T cell receptor beta chains presented below share a single source sample, sequenced in a study of T cells expressing NK-cell markers. No DNA is given; TCRdb re-called the 5' RACE reads and lists each CDR3 protein once. Its listing shows 500,000 or so distinct CDR3 sequences. The sequencing sample was made of blood T cells: a sorted CD56 or NKG2C T cell subset, CD4+ or CD8+ T cells, or bulk PBMC T cells (not recorded which). Receptor source: a man in his late teens or twenties in good health.

The chain recombines TRBV5-1 with TRBJ1-1. The germline CDR1 and CDR2 sequences are SGHRS and YFSETQ. The CDR3 runs to 14 residues. This chain's CDR3 is CASSLRLGTTEAFF.

This chain connects TRBV29-1 to TRBJ2-1; as DNA is missing, the TRBD1 call by TCRdb cannot be tested. The CDR3 contains 13 residues. Per the germline V gene, CDR1 is SQVTM and CDR2 is ANQGSEA. The chain's CDR3 is CSGGAGNWGEQFF.

The chain employs TRBV5-5 and TRBJ1-5. This CDR3 is 16 amino acids long. Germline CDR1 reads SGHKS; CDR2 reads YYEKEE (reference sequence). CDR3 sequence reads: CASSSGVFSENQPQHF.

The chain employs TRBV12-1 and TRBJ2-6; with no DNA, the TCRdb D assignment of TRBD1 cannot be verified. TRBV12-1 is classified as a pseudogene. The CDR3 consists of 17 residues. CDR3 region: CASSFVGGVSGANVLTF.

This rearrangement joins TRBV5-6 to TRBJ2-1. CDR1 is SGHDT, CDR2 YYEEEE, per germline. The CDR3 consists of 17 residues. The CDR3 sequence is CASSLVAGGTPYNEQFF.

The chain combines TRBV5-1 with TRBJ2-3; TCRdb's assignment of TRBD2 cannot be checked, as there is no DNA. Germline V CDR1 and CDR2: SGHRS, YFSETQ. This CDR3 contains 16 residues. The CDR3 sequence is CASSLRSGGVTDTQYF.

The chain has TRBV28 and TRBJ2-5; TCRdb's D call, TRBD1, is unchecked because there is no DNA. The CDR3 is 14 residues long. Germline V gene lookup returns CDR1 MDHEN and CDR2 SYDVKM. The CDR3 sequence is CASSKQGSQETQYF.

This rearrangement joins TRBV19 to TRBJ2-7; TCRdb names TRBD1, which stays unverified in the absence of DNA. The CDR3 has 12 amino acids. The germline gives CDR1 LNHDA, CDR2 SQIVND (reference sequence). The CDR3 protein is CASRTVSGEQYF. Drawing the rest from reference TRBV19 and TRBJ2-7, the complete variable domain is DGGITQSPKYLFRKEGQNVTLSCEQNLNHDAMYWYRQDPGQGLRLIYYSQIVNDFQKGDIAEGYSVSREKKESFPLTVTSAQKNPTAFYLCASRTVSGEQYFGPGTRLTVT.

V gene TRBV2 combines with J gene TRBJ1-1; TCRdb indicates TRBD1, and absent DNA this call remains unverified. CDR1 and CDR2 (germline): SNHLY, FYNNEI. There are 14 residues in the CDR3. The chain's CDR3 is CASSETFDRPEAFF.

J is TRBJ1-2 and V is TRBV29-1; TCRdb's assignment of TRBD1 cannot be checked, as there is no DNA. Germline V gene lookup returns CDR1 SQVTM and CDR2 ANQGSEA. This CDR3 region has 12 residues. The CDR3 sequence is CSVDLDIYGYTF.

The chain has TRBV9 and TRBJ2-7; the TRBD2 assignment by TCRdb is unverifiable without DNA. Germline V gene lookup returns CDR1 SGDLS and CDR2 YYNGEE. The CDR3 runs 15 residues. The CDR3: CASSVGASGKGEQYF.

This chain joins TRBV20-1 and TRBJ2-7. The CDR3 is 15 amino acids. CDR1 DFQATT and CDR2 SNEGSKA come from the germline V gene (reference sequence). CDR3 amino acids: CSASLWNDSSYEQYF.

The J gene is TRBJ2-3, the V gene TRBV4-2; TCRdb outputs TRBD2, but without DNA this stays unchecked. The CDR3 is 17 amino acids. Germline CDR1 LGHNA, CDR2 YNFKEQ. This chain's CDR3 is CASSQDPAGGATDTQYF.

V and J are TRBV10-3 and TRBJ1-3; no DNA is available, so the TRBD1 call from TCRdb remains unchecked. This CDR3 contains 15 residues. Germline loops: CDR1 ENHRY, CDR2 SYGVKD. The CDR3 loop reads CAISEGANSGNTIYF.

The rearrangement uses TRBV5-1 and TRBJ2-7; TCRdb proposes TRBD2, but this gene call is untestable without DNA. Germline CDR1 and CDR2: SGHRS and YFSETQ. The CDR3 is 14 amino acids. The CDR3 spells CASSEEASAGEQYF.

V gene TRBV29-1 combines with J gene TRBJ2-1; TCRdb lists TRBD2, though no DNA is available to test this call. The CDR3 covers 11 residues. Germline V gene sequence: CDR1 SQVTM, CDR2 ANQGSEA. The CDR3 sequence: CSVMRGGVQFF.

The chain is built from TRBV7-2 and TRBJ2-1. This CDR3 comprises 15 residues. Germline V gives CDR1 SGHTA, CDR2 FQGNSA. The chain's CDR3 is CASSQGWTDYNEQFF. Looking up the rest from reference TRBV7-2 and TRBJ2-1 gives the full variable domain: GAGVSQSPSNKVTEKGKDVELRCDPISGHTALYWYRQSLGQGLEFLIYFQGNSAPDKSGLPSDRFSAERTGGSVSTLTIQRTQQEDSAVYLCASSQGWTDYNEQFFGPGTRLTVL.

The rearrangement joins TRBV12-3 or TRBV12-4 to TRBJ2-1; TCRdb picks TRBD1, but there is no DNA to check that call. This CDR3 has 17 amino acids. This chain's CDR3 is CASSWGTPNKPGDEQFF.